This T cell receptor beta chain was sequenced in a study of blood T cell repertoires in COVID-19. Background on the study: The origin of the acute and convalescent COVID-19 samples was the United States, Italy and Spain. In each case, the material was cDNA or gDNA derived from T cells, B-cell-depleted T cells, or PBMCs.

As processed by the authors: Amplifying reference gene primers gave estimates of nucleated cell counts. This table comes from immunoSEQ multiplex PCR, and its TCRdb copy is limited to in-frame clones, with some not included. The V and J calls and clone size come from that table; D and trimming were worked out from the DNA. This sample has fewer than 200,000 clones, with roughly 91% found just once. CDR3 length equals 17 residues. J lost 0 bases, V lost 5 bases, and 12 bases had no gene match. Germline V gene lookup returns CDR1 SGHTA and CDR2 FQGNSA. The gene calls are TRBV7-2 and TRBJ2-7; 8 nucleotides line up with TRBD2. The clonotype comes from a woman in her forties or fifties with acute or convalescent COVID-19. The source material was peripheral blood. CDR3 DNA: TGTGCCAGCAGCGCCACTAGCGGAGCCGCTTTCTCCTACGAGCAGTACTTC. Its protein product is CASSATSGAAFSYEQYF.